The present entry profiles one TCR beta chain with its context. This sample is part of a study of blood T cell repertoires in COVID-19. Profiling relied on immunoSEQ multiplex PCR, and the TCRdb table lists in-frame clones only, not all of them. The repertoire holds about 170,000 clones, with about 74% as singletons. Sample: peripheral blood. This sequence was found in an elderly woman with acute or convalescent COVID-19.

The DNA of the CDR3 is TGTGCCAGCAGTTTACCCCCGTACAGAATGATGTACACTGAAGCTTTCTTT. It yields the protein CASSLPPYRMMYTEAFF. V gene TRBV28 combines with J gene TRBJ1-1; D is undetermined. Germline assignment: CDR1 MDHEN and CDR2 SYDVKM. The CDR3 has 17 residues. Trimming took 2 bases from V and 3 from J, leaving 19 bases between them. Together with reference TRBV28 and TRBJ1-1, the CDR3 gives the full variable domain: DVKVTQSSRYLVKRTGEKVFLECVQDMDHENMFWYRQDPGLGLRLIYFSYDVKMKEKGDIPEGYSVSREKKERFSLILESASTNQTSMYLCASSLPPYRMMYTEAFFGQGTRLTVV.